The present entry profiles one T cell receptor beta chain with its context. The data are from a study of blood T cell repertoires in COVID-19. Whole-study context: COVID-19 samples collected from the United States, Italy and Spain covered acute and convalescent phases. PBMCs, B-cell-depleted T cells, or T cells provided the cDNA or gDNA that made up the material.

How the authors handled the data: Reference gene primer amplification gave nucleated cell count estimates. Measured with immunoSEQ multiplex PCR; TCRdb has only the in-frame clones, and not every one. V and J calls and clone size come straight from that table; D and trimming were deduced from the DNA. The sample lists about 300,000 clones, roughly 90% occurring once. The ends were cut back, 3 bases at V and 0 bases at J, with 14 bases in the middle. Germline V gene lookup returns CDR1 SEHNR and CDR2 FQNEAQ (reference sequence). The length of the CDR3 is 17 residues. The sample consisted of peripheral blood. The TCR sequence derives from a man between 18 and 29 years old who had recovered from COVID-19. The rearrangement links TRBV7-9 to TRBJ2-2, with D perhaps matching TRBD1 (5 bases). Written as DNA, the CDR3 is TGTGCCAGCAGCTTCCTTTTACAGGCTACGAACACCGGGGAGCTGTTTTTT. Its translation is CASSFLLQATNTGELFF.